A single sample gave rise to the 17 T cell receptor beta chains below, sequenced in a study of T cells after yellow fever vaccination. Via MiXCR, TCRdb re-called the 5' RACE reads, giving one row per CDR3 protein. Among a few hundred thousand distinct CDR3 sequences listed, 17% were seen once. Material: PBMCs, obtained about 5 days after the first yellow fever vaccination. These TCRs come from a man between 18 and 35 years old who received the YFV17D yellow fever vaccine.

CDR3: CASRRVLQETQYF. The CDR3 DNA is TGCGCCAGCAGACGGGTCCTCCAAGAGACCCAGTACTTC. The chain links TRBV5-1 to TRBJ2-5; D is uncertain. The CDR3 sequence is 13 residues long. CDR1 SGHRS and CDR2 YFSETQ come from the germline V gene. Trimming pared 5 bases from V and 1 base from J, leaving 9 bases between.

This clonotype was detected a few times. J is TRBJ1-6 and V is TRBV10-3; possible D gene TRBD1, 5 bases. CDR1 ENHRY and CDR2 SYGVKD come from the germline V gene. V lost 7 bases and J lost 7, with 11 bases in between. The CDR3 loop spans 13 amino acids. The chain's CDR3 is CAIKLRDNSPLHF. The CDR3 region has the DNA TGTGCCATCAAGCTCCGGGACAATTCACCCCTCCACTTT.

This clonotype was counted ten times or more. The rearrangement uses TRBV6-2 or TRBV6-3 and TRBJ2-1; 11 bases match TRBD1. Losses at the gene ends were 5 bases for V and 7 bases for J; bases not matched to a gene: 7. Germline loops: CDR1 MNHEY, CDR2 SVGEGT. CDR3 length: 15 residues. CDR3 coding DNA: TGTGCCAGCAGTGAGGGGGACAGGGGGTATAATGAGCAGTTCTTC. As protein: CASSEGDRGYNEQFF.

The chain carries TRBV3-1 and TRBJ1-6; the match to TRBD1 covers 9 bases. The CDR3 is made up of 20 amino acids. The J segment lost 4 bases and the V segment lost 4 bases, leaving 17 bases of the junction unmatched. CDR1 and CDR2 (germline): LGHDT, YNNKEL (reference sequence). In DNA, the CDR3 is TGTGCCAGCAGCCGACAGCCGGGACAGGGTTGGTTTGGGTATAATTCACCCCTCCACTTT. Translated, it gives CASSRQPGQGWFGYNSPLHF.

A few counts support this clonotype. The rearrangement uses TRBV4-1 and TRBJ1-4; D call uncertain. This CDR3 contains 16 residues. The germline V gene encodes CDR1 MGHRA and CDR2 YSYEKL. V was trimmed by 0 bases and J by 7 bases, leaving 15 bases between them. The CDR3 sequence: CASSQDSWGKGEKLFF. Written as DNA, the CDR3 is TGCGCCAGCAGCCAAGATAGTTGGGGAAAGGGTGAAAAACTGTTTTTT.

There are a few counts of this clonotype. The chain recombines TRBV15 with TRBJ2-3; D may be TRBD1 (6 bases). The CDR3 has 15 amino acids. Trimming stripped 8 bases from V and 0 bases from J, with 15 bases between. The germline V gene has CDR1 LNHNV and CDR2 YYDKDF (reference sequence). The CDR3 DNA reads TGTGCCACCTCGGGAACAAGGGGGAGCACAGATACGCAGTATTTT. The encoded protein is CATSGTRGSTDTQYF.

V gene TRBV28 combines with J gene TRBJ2-1; 7 nucleotides line up with TRBD2. The junction had 13 bases not matched to a gene; V was cut back by 10 bases and J by 10 bases. CDR1 and CDR2 from the germline V gene are MDHEN and SYDVKM. The CDR3 length is 13 residues. The CDR3 here is CAIKRGGVFEQFF. The DNA of the CDR3 is TGTGCCATAAAGCGGGGTGGTGTTTTCGAGCAGTTCTTC.

The chain is built from TRBV18 and TRBJ2-1; 8 nucleotides match TRBD1. The J segment lost 5 bases and the V segment lost 2 bases, leaving 8 bases of the junction unmatched. The CDR3 is 16 residues long. Germline-derived CDR1 and CDR2 are KGHSH and LQKENI. DNA of the CDR3: TGTGCCAGCTCACCAATGCCGCAGGGGGCAAACAATGAGCAGTTCTTC. It is translated as CASSPMPQGANNEQFF.

The gene calls are TRBV19 and TRBJ1-5, with D hard to call. CDR1 and CDR2 from the germline V gene are LNHDA and SQIVND (reference sequence). V lost 3 bases, J lost 6 bases, and 12 bases lay in between. The CDR3 contains 14 residues. The CDR3 DNA sequence: TGTGCCAGTAGTATGGGTTGGGAAGGTCAGCCCCAGCATTTT. Protein: CASSMGWEGQPQHF.

This clonotype was detected a few times. The DNA for the CDR3 is TGTGCCAGCAGTGAAGTCGGGTGGGGCAGGGAAACTTTCTTT. Amino acids: CASSEVGWGRETFF. The chain employs TRBV2 and TRBJ1-1; D might be TRBD1 (5 bases). Trimming cost V 1 base and J 12 bases, with 18 bases left between them. CDR1 is SNHLY, CDR2 FYNNEI, per germline. The CDR3 is 14 amino acids.

This clonotype appeared many times. The gene calls are TRBV12-3 or TRBV12-4 and TRBJ1-6; D not resolved. The CDR3 consists of 14 residues. V was pared by 5 bases and J by 9 bases, with 14 bases between. The CDR3 nucleotides are TGTGCCAGCAGTGCGACATCGCGGGTTTCACCCCTCCACTTT. It encodes CASSATSRVSPLHF.

This chain joins TRBV9 and TRBJ2-7; 8 positions match TRBD2. This CDR3 has 18 residues. The V and J ends lost 2 bases and 7 bases, in that order; junction bases with no gene match: 20. Germline V gives CDR1 SGDLS, CDR2 YYNGEE. The CDR3 protein is CASSVDETSGEKLREQYV. In DNA form, the CDR3 reads TGTGCCAGCAGCGTGGATGAAACTAGCGGAGAAAAATTGAGGGAGCAGTACGTC.

The chain recombines TRBV6-5 with TRBJ1-1; D ambiguous. Trimming removed 1 base from V and 4 bases from J, with 13 bases in between. This CDR3 is 15 amino acids long. Per the germline V gene, CDR1 is MNHEY and CDR2 is SVGAGI. The CDR3 bases are TGTGCCAGCAGTTACTTAAGCCCCACCTCCACTGAAGCTTTCTTT. As protein: CASSYLSPTSTEAFF.

The chain has TRBV7-9 and TRBJ1-1, with D perhaps matching TRBD1 (6 bases). This CDR3 is 13 amino acids long. The germline V gene encodes CDR1 SEHNR and CDR2 FQNEAQ (reference sequence). Trimming removed 3 bases at V and 11 bases at J, with 16 bases between. CDR3 sequence: CASSLGEGGEAFF. CDR3 DNA: TGTGCCAGCAGCTTGGGGGAAGGGGGTGAGGCTTTCTTT. The whole variable domain, filled in from reference TRBV7-9 and TRBJ1-1, reads DTGVSQNPRHKITKRGQNVTFRCDPISEHNRLYWYRQTLGQGPEFLTYFQNEAQLEKSRLLSDRFSAERPKGSFSTLEIQRTEQGDSAMYLCASSLGEGGEAFFGQGTRLTVV.

V usage is TRBV6-1 and J usage is TRBJ2-2; TRBD1 matches at 10 bases. The germline V gene encodes CDR1 MNHNS and CDR2 SASEGT. Losses at the gene ends were 7 bases for V and 7 bases for J; bases not matched to a gene: 6. The CDR3 has 14 residues. The CDR3 coding sequence is TGTGCCAGCACCGACAGGGGGCCTGGCGGGGAGCTGTTTTTT. This codes for CASTDRGPGGELFF.

This sequence joins TRBV5-1 and TRBJ2-2; maybe TRBD1 (5 bases). The germline CDR1 and CDR2 sequences are SGHRS and YFSETQ. CDR3 length: 15 residues. V lost 2 bases and J 0 bases, leaving 8 bases between the germline ends. The CDR3 sequence: CASSLARANTGELFF. The CDR3 DNA sequence: TGCGCCAGCAGCTTAGCCAGGGCGAACACCGGGGAGCTGTTTTTT.

The V call is TRBV7-3, the J call TRBJ1-1, with D tentatively TRBD1 (5 bases). V lost 8 bases to trimming and J lost 4 bases, with 14 bases between them. The length of the CDR3 is 13 residues. The germline CDR1 and CDR2 sequences are SGHTA and FQGTGA. CDR3 residues: CASGGGGSTEAFF. The CDR3 DNA reads as TGTGCCAGCGGCGGGGGGGGGAGCACTGAAGCTTTCTTT.